A single sample is the source of the 5 T cell receptor beta chains below, sequenced in a study of blood T cell repertoires in COVID-19. The repertoire was sequenced with immunoSEQ multiplex PCR; TCRdb's copy has only in-frame clones and lacks some. The data show some 120,000 clones, approximately 80% seen once. Source material: peripheral blood. Receptors were obtained from a woman aged 55-69 years with acute or convalescent COVID-19.

The chain employs TRBV12-3 or TRBV12-4 and TRBJ1-1; 7 bases line up with TRBD1. V was pared by 5 bases and J by 9 bases, with 9 bases of the junction left unmatched. This CDR3 contains 13 residues. CDR3 nucleotide sequence: TGTGCCAGCAGTCTTCGACAGGGTAGTCAAGCTTTCTTT. Translated: CASSLRQGSQAFF.

The chain carries TRBV4-1 and TRBJ1-2; D is undetermined. The germline CDR1 and CDR2 sequences are MGHRA and YSYEKL. The CDR3 runs to 16 residues. The germline V and J ends were trimmed by 1 base and 5 bases, with 17 bases remaining between them. CDR3 amino acids: CASSQGSRLALYGYTF. The CDR3 coding sequence is TGCGCCAGCAGCCAAGGCAGTAGACTGGCGTTATATGGCTACACCTTC.

The chain has TRBV24-1 and TRBJ1-2; D possibly corresponds to TRBD1 (6 bases). In germline, CDR1 is KGHDR, CDR2 SFDVKD. This CDR3 comprises 16 residues. V was shortened by 6 bases and J by 4 bases, with 20 bases between the two germline ends. This chain's CDR3 is CATSPLEGGTSYGYTF. CDR3 DNA sequence: TGTGCCACCAGTCCCCTTGAGGGTGGGACAAGCTATGGCTACACCTTC.

Only one count was recorded for this clone. J is TRBJ1-3 and V is TRBV5-1, with D tentatively TRBD1 (6 bases). This CDR3 has 15 amino acids. V lost 0 bases and J 4 bases, leaving 11 bases between the germline ends. Germline loops: CDR1 SGHRS, CDR2 YFSETQ. As DNA, the CDR3 is TGCGCCAGCAGCTTGGTACAGGGCGGGGGAAACACCATATATTTT. Translation: CASSLVQGGGNTIYF. The variable domain in full, with the rest retrieved from reference TRBV5-1 and TRBJ1-3, is KAGVTQTPRYLIKTRGQQVTLSCSPISGHRSVSWYQQTPGQGLQFLFEYFSETQRNKGNFPGRFSGRQFSNSRSEMNVSTLELGDSALYLCASSLVQGGGNTIYFGEGSWLTVV.

This rearrangement joins TRBV5-5 to TRBJ1-1; 11 nucleotides match TRBD1. CDR3 length: 16 amino acids. Per the germline V gene, CDR1 is SGHKS and CDR2 is YYEKEE (reference sequence). The junction had 6 bases not matched to a gene; V was cut back by 2 bases and J by 3 bases. This CDR3 is CASSLRTGGRDTEAFF. The CDR3 DNA sequence: TGTGCCAGCAGCTTAAGGACAGGGGGCCGCGACACTGAAGCTTTCTTT.